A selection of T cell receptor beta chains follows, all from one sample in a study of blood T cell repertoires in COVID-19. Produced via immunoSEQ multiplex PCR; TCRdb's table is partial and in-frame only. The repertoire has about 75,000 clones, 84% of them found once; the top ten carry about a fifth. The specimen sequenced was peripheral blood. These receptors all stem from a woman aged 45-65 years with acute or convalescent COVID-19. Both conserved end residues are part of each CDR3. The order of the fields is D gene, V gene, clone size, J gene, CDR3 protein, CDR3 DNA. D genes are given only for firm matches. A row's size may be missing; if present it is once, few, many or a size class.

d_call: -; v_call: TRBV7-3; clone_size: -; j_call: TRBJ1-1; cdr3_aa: CASSVQENTEAFF; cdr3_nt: TGTGCCAGCAGCGTACAAGAGAACACTGAAGCTTTCTTT
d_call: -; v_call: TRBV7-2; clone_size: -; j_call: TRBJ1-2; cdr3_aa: CASSSPTGAPGSYTF; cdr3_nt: TGTGCCAGCAGCTCGCCGACAGGTGCCCCTGGAAGCTACACCTTC
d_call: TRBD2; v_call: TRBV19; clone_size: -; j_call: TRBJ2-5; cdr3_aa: CASSITSGSETQYF; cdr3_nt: TGTGCCAGTAGTATAACTAGCGGGAGTGAGACCCAGTACTTC
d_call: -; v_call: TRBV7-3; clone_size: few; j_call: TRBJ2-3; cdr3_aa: CASSPNRADTQYF; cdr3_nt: TGTGCCAGCAGCCCCAACAGGGCAGATACGCAGTATTTT
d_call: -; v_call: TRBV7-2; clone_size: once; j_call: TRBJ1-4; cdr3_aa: CASSTQGATNEKLFF; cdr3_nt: TGTGCCAGCAGCACTCAGGGTGCAACTAATGAAAAACTGTTTTTT
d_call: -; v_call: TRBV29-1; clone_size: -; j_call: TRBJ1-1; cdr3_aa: CSGMADRVEAFF; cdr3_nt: TGCAGCGGGATGGCGGACAGAGTGGAAGCTTTCTTT
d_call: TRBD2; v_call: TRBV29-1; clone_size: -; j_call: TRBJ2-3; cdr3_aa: CSAQRGGDTQYF; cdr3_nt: TGCAGCGCCCAGCGGGGTGGGGATACGCAGTATTTT
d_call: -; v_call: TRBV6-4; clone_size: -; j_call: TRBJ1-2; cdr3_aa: CASSDSKLGYTF; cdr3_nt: TGTGCCAGCAGTGACTCGAAACTGGGCTACACCTTC
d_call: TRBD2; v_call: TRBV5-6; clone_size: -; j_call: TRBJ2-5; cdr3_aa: CASSLEGSGGVSKTQYF; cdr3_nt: TGTGCCAGCAGCTTGGAAGGTAGCGGGGGGGTTTCGAAGACCCAGTACTTC
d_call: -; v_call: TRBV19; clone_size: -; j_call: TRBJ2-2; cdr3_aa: CASSMGGRGTGELFF; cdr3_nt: TGTGCCAGTAGTATGGGGGGGCGCGGAACCGGGGAGCTGTTTTTT
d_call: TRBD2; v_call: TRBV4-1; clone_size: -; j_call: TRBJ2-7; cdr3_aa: CASSDWSGQGGTSGAYEQYF; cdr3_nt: TGCGCCAGCAGCGACTGGTCGGGACAGGGAGGGACTAGCGGCGCCTACGAGCAGTACTTC
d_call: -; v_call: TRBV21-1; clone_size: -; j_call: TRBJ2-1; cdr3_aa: CASSLTSGGIYEQFF; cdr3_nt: TGTGCCAGCAGCTTAACTAGCGGGGGTATCTATGAGCAGTTCTTC
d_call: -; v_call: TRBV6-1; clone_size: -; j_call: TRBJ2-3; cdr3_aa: CASSEWTSNTQYF; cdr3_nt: TGTGCCAGCAGTGAGTGGACTTCTAATACGCAGTATTTT
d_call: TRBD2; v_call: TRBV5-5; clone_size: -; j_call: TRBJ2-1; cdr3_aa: CASSLHFSGGSSYNEQFF; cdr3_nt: TGTGCCAGCAGCTTGCATTTCAGCGGGGGGAGCTCCTACAATGAGCAGTTCTTC
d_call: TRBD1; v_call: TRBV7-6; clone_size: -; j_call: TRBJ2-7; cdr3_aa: CASSLDRGAFYEQYF; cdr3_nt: TGTGCCAGCAGCTTAGACAGGGGAGCCTTCTACGAGCAGTACTTC
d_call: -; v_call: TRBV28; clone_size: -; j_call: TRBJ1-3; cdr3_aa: CASIEARTGNTIYF; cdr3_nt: TGTGCCAGCATTGAAGCTCGCACTGGAAACACCATATATTTT